The 11 T cell receptor beta chains below come from one sample, sequenced in a study of control samples from healthy donors and cancer patients. Clones were sequenced by immunoSEQ multiplex PCR, and TCRdb holds only the in-frame ones, with some missing. The table includes about 130,000 clones, more than 90% detected once. Sequencing used blood. Source of these receptors: a man aged 18 to 30 in good health.

This clone has just one count. The gene calls are TRBV5-4 and TRBJ2-3; TRBD1 might be the D (6 bases). V shed 4 bases and J shed 4 bases, with 10 bases lying between them. Germline V lookup: CDR1 SGHNT, CDR2 YYREEE (reference sequence). This CDR3 has 13 amino acids. The CDR3 here is CASSLQGSDTQYF. DNA of the CDR3: TGTGCCAGCAGCCTACAGGGTTCAGATACGCAGTATTTT.

The rearrangement joins TRBV5-6 to TRBJ1-3, with no clear D. Germline V lookup: CDR1 SGHDT, CDR2 YYEEEE. The V end lost 1 base, the J end lost 9 bases, and 11 bases lay between the germline ends. The CDR3 runs to 13 residues. The CDR3 region is CASSLTASRTIYF. DNA of the CDR3: TGTGCCAGCAGCTTGACTGCAAGTCGCACCATATATTTT.

This clone has only one observation. The chain is built from TRBV5-6 and TRBJ1-5; no reliable D call. V was shortened by 3 bases and J by 3 bases, with 16 bases between the two germline ends. The CDR3 runs 16 residues. Germline V lookup: CDR1 SGHDT, CDR2 YYEEEE. The CDR3 loop reads CASSSIGMGDNQPQHF. DNA for the CDR3: TGTGCCAGCAGCTCTATTGGAATGGGCGACAATCAGCCCCAGCATTTT.

The chain employs TRBV29-1 and TRBJ2-5; TRBD1 agrees at 11 bases. The V and J ends lost 7 bases and 4 bases, in that order; junction bases with no gene match: 5. The CDR3 sequence is 13 residues long. Germline values: CDR1 SQVTM, CDR2 ANQGSEA. This CDR3 is CSGADRGLETQYF. The CDR3 DNA follows: TGCAGCGGAGCGGACAGGGGGCTAGAGACCCAGTACTTC.

The rearrangement uses TRBV11-2 and TRBJ2-7; 8 nucleotides align to TRBD1. The CDR3 totals 17 residues. CDR1 and CDR2 (germline): SGHAT, FQNNGV. V was clipped by 5 bases and J by 4 bases; unmatched bases: 16. For the CDR3, the DNA is TGTGCCAGCAGCCTATCCCCCCGGACAGGGATGGAATACGAGCAGTACTTC. Amino acid sequence: CASSLSPRTGMEYEQYF.

The sample holds one count of this clone. The chain combines TRBV1 with TRBJ2-1; the D call in the table, TRBD2, was not verified against the DNA. TRBV1 is labeled a pseudogene. CDR3 length equals 15 residues. The CDR3 loop reads CTDKGGQGSHNEQFF. The CDR3 region has the DNA TGCACCGACAAGGGGGGGCAGGGGAGTCACAATGAGCAGTTCTTC.

This chain uses TRBV5-1 with TRBJ2-6, with 8 bases fitting TRBD2. The CDR3 contains 16 residues. V lost 0 bases to trimming and J lost 3 bases; unmatched junction nucleotides: 2. Germline CDR1 is SGHRS and CDR2 is YFSETQ. This chain's CDR3 is CASSLVSGDGANVLTF. The DNA for the CDR3 is TGCGCCAGCAGCTTGGTTAGCGGGGATGGGGCCAACGTCCTGACTTTC. The full variable domain, rest sourced from reference TRBV5-1 and TRBJ2-6, is KAGVTQTPRYLIKTRGQQVTLSCSPISGHRSVSWYQQTPGQGLQFLFEYFSETQRNKGNFPGRFSGRQFSNSRSEMNVSTLELGDSALYLCASSLVSGDGANVLTFGAGSRLTVL.

V gene TRBV5-1 combines with J gene TRBJ2-2; TRBD1 matches 11 bases. Germline V gene sequence: CDR1 SGHRS, CDR2 YFSETQ. V was pared by 2 bases and J by 4 bases, with 4 bases of the junction left unmatched. The CDR3 has 16 residues. The CDR3 nucleotides read TGCGCCAGCAGCTTAGGGACAGGGGGAACCACCGGGGAGCTGTTTTTT. Its translation: CASSLGTGGTTGELFF.

This clone was counted a single time. This rearrangement joins TRBV28 to TRBJ2-7, with 7 bases lining up with TRBD1. CDR1 and CDR2 from the germline V gene are MDHEN and SYDVKM. CDR3 length: 16 amino acids. V shed 8 bases and J 0 bases; nucleotides not matched to a gene: 13. Written as DNA, the CDR3 is TGTGCCAGCGAAAGTAAAGGGGACAGTTTCTCCTACGAGCAGTACTTC. Encoded protein: CASESKGDSFSYEQYF. The entire variable domain, with the rest obtained from reference TRBV28 and TRBJ2-7, is as follows: DVKVTQSSRYLVKRTGEKVFLECVQDMDHENMFWYRQDPGLGLRLIYFSYDVKMKEKGDIPEGYSVSREKKERFSLILESASTNQTSMYLCASESKGDSFSYEQYFGPGTRLTVT.

This clone has only one observation. The chain joins TRBV5-1 to TRBJ1-1, with TRBD1 as a possible D gene (5 bases). Germline-derived CDR1 and CDR2 are SGHRS and YFSETQ. The CDR3 spans 19 residues. The V and J ends lost 0 bases and 2 bases respectively, with 23 bases between them. The CDR3 nucleotides are TGCGCCAGCAGCTTGGAACCGACATCTTTGGGGGAACTTAACACTGAAGCTTTCTTT. This encodes CASSLEPTSLGELNTEAFF.

V is TRBV13 and J is TRBJ2-7; the match to TRBD1 covers 8 bases. Unmatched junction bases numbered 5, after V lost 3 bases and J lost 1 base. Germline V gives CDR1 PRHDT, CDR2 FYEKMQ (reference sequence). This CDR3 region has 15 residues. The CDR3 nucleotides read TGTGCCAGCAGCTTGGGGCAGGGGGCGTCCTACGAGCAGTACTTC. This codes for CASSLGQGASYEQYF.